Sequencing of this T cell receptor (beta chain) was carried out in a study of identical twins. General observations from the study: Findings depended on cross-sectional statistics rather than tracking the same donors.

CDR3 length: 15 amino acids. CDR1 SEHNR and CDR2 FQNEAQ come from the germline V gene (reference sequence). The ends were cut back, 3 bases at V and 0 bases at J, with 12 bases in the middle. A single record per CDR3 protein comes from TCRdb applying MiXCR to the 5' RACE reads. The profile covers about 720,000 distinct CDR3 sequences, with roughly 18% appearing a single time and over 10% taken by the ten largest. This clonotype was seen only a few times. Its cognate antigen is unknown. The data also belong to a second study, concerning T cells expressing NK-cell markers. That work states: Beta-chain profiling covered CD3+CD56+NKG2C+, CD3+CD56+NKG2C- and CD3+CD56-NKG2C+ sorted subsets. Dominant NKG2C+ clonotypes were found to form about 1.0-7.0% of CD8+ T cells in six donors. Topping the CD3+CD56-NKG2C+ fraction as well were these clonotypes, in a few donors.

The chain recombines TRBV7-9 with TRBJ2-7; D may be TRBD1 or TRBD2 (6 bases each). Sequenced: PBMCs. The sequence was collected from a woman younger than 30 in good health. CDR3 DNA sequence: TGTGCCAGCAGCTTGGGACTCAGGGGCTCCTACGAGCAGTACTTC. It specifies CASSLGLRGSYEQYF.